This TCR beta chain is drawn from a study of CD8+CD57+ T cells in acquired aplastic anemia. Genomic DNA constituted the template upon which TCR beta VDJ and CDR3 profiling was performed. TCRdb processed the reads anew with MiXCR; each CDR3 protein has one entry. Here the sample spans over 150,000 distinct CDR3 sequences, roughly 48% being singletons. It was patients with CD8+CD57+ cell expansion by flow cytometry who were chosen for sequencing. This clonotype occurred many times. V gave up 8 bases and J gave up 1 base; unmatched junction bases: 9. Germline V lookup: CDR1 LNHDA, CDR2 SQIVND (reference sequence). This CDR3 region has 16 residues.

Material for sequencing was sorted CD4+, CD8+, or CD8+CD57+ T cells (not recorded which) from PBMCs. The TCR originated in a human donor with aplastic anemia. The V call is TRBV19, the J call TRBJ1-5; TRBD1 aligns across 9 bases. As DNA, the CDR3 is TGTGCCAGTTGCGTGACAGGGGGTAACAGCAATCAGCCCCAGCATTTT. Translating gives CASCVTGGNSNQPQHF.